The 8 T cell receptor beta chains listed next were all sequenced from one sample in a study of blood T cells in healthy people across ages. Sample-barcoded 5' priming and a J-beta primer mix drove a second PCR of about 6 to 12 cycles. TCRdb fed the 5' RACE reads into MiXCR, producing one record per CDR3 protein. This table holds around 2 million distinct CDR3 sequences, roughly two fifths found once. Sequencing used blood. Every receptor here comes from a human donor in good health.

The chain is built from TRBV12-3 or TRBV12-4 and TRBJ2-4; maybe TRBD2 (5 bases). V shed 2 bases and J shed 6 bases, with 11 bases lying between them. This CDR3 is built from 14 residues. The CDR3 sequence is CASSLIGSGNIQYF. The CDR3 DNA sequence: TGTGCCAGCAGTTTAATAGGGAGCGGAAACATTCAGTACTTC.

This clonotype was observed a handful of times. The V and J genes are TRBV2 and TRBJ1-1, with D tentatively TRBD1 (5 bases). The length of the CDR3 is 13 residues. Per germline, CDR1 SNHLY and CDR2 FYNNEI. Trimming pared 7 bases from V and 1 base from J, leaving 10 bases between. CDR3 residues: CASTRGENTEAFF. DNA for the CDR3: TGTGCCAGCACAAGGGGCGAGAACACTGAAGCTTTCTTT.

V is TRBV4-3 and J is TRBJ2-5, with TRBD1 matching 8 bases. The end of the DNA fits TRBJ2-7 better, so the J call may be wrong. Germline V CDR1 and CDR2: LGHNA, YSLEER. The CDR3 covers 17 residues. The CDR3 DNA sequence: TGCGCCAGCAGCCCTCAGCGTGGACAGGGTGGTTTCCACGAGCAGTACTTC. Protein sequence: CASSPQRGQGGFHEQYF.

This sequence joins TRBV12-3 or TRBV12-4 and TRBJ1-1; D unresolved. V dropped 1 base and J dropped 6 bases, with 9 bases sitting between them. This CDR3 is 13 amino acids long. CDR3 DNA sequence: TGTGCCAGCAGTTTAGGAGACGGGTCTGAAGCTTTCTTT. Protein: CASSLGDGSEAFF.

The CDR3 loop is CASSSDVNQPQHF. The DNA for the CDR3 is TGCGCCAGCAGCTCGGATGTCAATCAGCCCCAGCATTTT. The chain is built from TRBV5-1 and TRBJ1-5, with D uncertain. Germline V gene sequence: CDR1 SGHRS, CDR2 YFSETQ. Trimming removed 3 bases at V and 3 bases at J, with 7 bases between. The CDR3 is 13 amino acids. The full variable domain, completed using reference TRBV5-1 and TRBJ1-5, is KAGVTQTPRYLIKTRGQQVTLSCSPISGHRSVSWYQQTPGQGLQFLFEYFSETQRNKGNFPGRFSGRQFSNSRSEMNVSTLELGDSALYLCASSSDVNQPQHFGDGTRLSIL.

The V and J genes are TRBV27 and TRBJ2-3; a possible D gene is TRBD2 (5 bases). Trimming shortened V by 4 bases and J by 4 bases, and 18 bases separated the two germline ends. The CDR3 extends over 16 amino acids. CDR1 and CDR2 from the germline V gene are MNHEY and SMNVEV (reference sequence). The CDR3 reads CASSSPTRGLADTQYF. The CDR3 bases are TGTGCCAGCAGTTCCCCGACCCGGGGATTGGCAGATACGCAGTATTTT.

This clonotype was counted between two and nine times. This chain links TRBV20-1 with TRBJ1-4; TRBD1 aligns across 7 bases. This CDR3 has 12 amino acids. With V trimmed by 3 bases and J by 8 bases, 3 bases remained unmatched. CDR1 and CDR2 from the germline V gene are DFQATT and SNEGSKA (reference sequence). As DNA, the CDR3 is TGCAGTGCTAGCCAGGGGGAAGAAAAACTGTTTTTT. Amino acid sequence: CSASQGEEKLFF.

This clonotype was picked up a small number of times. J is TRBJ2-5 and V is TRBV7-2, with 7 bases matching TRBD2. The length of the CDR3 is 15 residues. Germline CDR1 reads SGHTA; CDR2 reads FQGNSA. Germline trimming cut 5 bases from V and 5 bases from J; bases unmatched to any gene: 11. CDR3 DNA: TGTGCCAGCAGCAGTATGGGGGGGGTAAGGGAGACCCAGTACTTC. Protein sequence: CASSSMGGVRETQYF.